This TCR beta chain appears in the sequencing data of a study of T cell responses to AZD1222 COVID-19 vaccine. Germline V gene data show CDR1 as SGHRS and CDR2 as YFSETQ. The CDR3 has 13 residues. The V and J ends lost 3 bases and 7 bases respectively, with 10 bases between them. The assay was immunoSEQ multiplex PCR, and TCRdb's table has in-frame clones only and misses some. The repertoire holds around 200,000 clones, over 85% seen once, with approximately 4% in the top ten. This clonotype originated in an adult in good health. The V and J genes are TRBV5-1 and TRBJ1-4, with unresolved D. The sample here was peripheral blood, taken on day 0 of AZD1222 vaccination. The CDR3 sequence: CASSSEDGEKLFF. Written as DNA, the CDR3 is TGCGCCAGCAGCTCCGAGGATGGTGAAAAACTGTTTTTT.